This T cell receptor beta chain was documented in a study of blood T cell repertoires in COVID-19. Turning to the study itself: The United States, Italy and Spain supplied acute and convalescent COVID-19 samples.

Germline V gene sequence: CDR1 SGHNT, CDR2 YYREEE (reference sequence). The V segment lost 4 bases and the J segment 7 bases; nucleotides outside the gene matches: 8. The CDR3 has 15 residues. Produced via immunoSEQ multiplex PCR; TCRdb's table is partial and in-frame only. Among hundreds of thousands of clones listed, less than 90% were seen once. Clinical histories supplied by participants themselves formed the basis of cohort assignment. J is TRBJ2-3 and V is TRBV5-4; 11 positions match TRBD1. The clonotype originates from a woman younger than 45 who had recovered from COVID-19. Sample: PBMCs or T cells enriched from blood (not recorded which). This CDR3 is CASSTDRGRENTQYF. The DNA for the CDR3 is TGTGCCAGCAGCACGGACAGGGGGCGGGAGAATACGCAGTATTTT.